Detailed here is one T cell receptor (beta chain). Study processing details: Researchers report that nucleated cell counts were estimated from reference gene primer amplification. Measured with immunoSEQ multiplex PCR; TCRdb has only the in-frame clones, and not every one. V and J calls and clone size follow that table, whereas D and trimming were derived from the DNA. The table includes 140,000 or so clones, almost 85% detected once. This entry comes from a study of blood T cell repertoires in COVID-19. About the research overall: T cells, B-cell-depleted T cells, or PBMCs supplied cDNA or gDNA.

Participant-reported clinical history was the basis for cohort assignment. V lost 6 bases and J lost 10; bases outside the gene matches: 3. This CDR3 region has 13 residues. Looked up from germline, CDR1 is SNHLY and CDR2 is FYNNEI. The origin of this receptor is a woman aged 50 to 60 with acute COVID-19. Sequenced: PBMCs or T cells enriched from blood (not recorded which). The rearrangement uses TRBV2 and TRBJ2-1; 13 bases fit TRBD2. The CDR3 DNA reads TGTGCCAGCAGACCACTAGCGGGAGGGGAGCAGTTCTTC. It translates to CASRPLAGGEQFF.